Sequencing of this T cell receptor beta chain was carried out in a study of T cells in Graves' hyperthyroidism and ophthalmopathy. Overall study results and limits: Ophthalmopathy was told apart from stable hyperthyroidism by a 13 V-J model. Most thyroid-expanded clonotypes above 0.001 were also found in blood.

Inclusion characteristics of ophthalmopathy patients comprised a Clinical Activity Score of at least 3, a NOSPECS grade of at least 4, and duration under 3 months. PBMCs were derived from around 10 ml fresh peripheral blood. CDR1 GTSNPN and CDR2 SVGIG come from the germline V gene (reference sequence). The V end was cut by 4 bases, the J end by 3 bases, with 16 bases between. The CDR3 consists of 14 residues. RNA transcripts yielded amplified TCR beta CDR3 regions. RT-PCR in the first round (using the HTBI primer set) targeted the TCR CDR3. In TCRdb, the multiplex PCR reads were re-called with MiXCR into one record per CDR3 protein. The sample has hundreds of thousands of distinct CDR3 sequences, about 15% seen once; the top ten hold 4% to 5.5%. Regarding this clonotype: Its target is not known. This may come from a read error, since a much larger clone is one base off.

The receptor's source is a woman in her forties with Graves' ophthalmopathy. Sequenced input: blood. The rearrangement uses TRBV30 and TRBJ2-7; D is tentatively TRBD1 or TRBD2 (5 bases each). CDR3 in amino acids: CAWMGRSALYEQYF. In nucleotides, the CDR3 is TGTGCCTGGATGGGACGCTCTGCCCTCTACGAGCAGTACTTC. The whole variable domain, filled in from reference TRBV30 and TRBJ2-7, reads SQTIHQWPATLVQPVGSPLSLECTVEGTSNPNLYWYRQAAGRGLQLLFYSVGIGQISSEVPQNLSASRPQDRQFILSSKKLLLSDSGFYLCAWMGRSALYEQYFGPGTRLTVT.